A selection of T cell receptor beta chains follows, all from one sample in a study of T cells after yellow fever vaccination. One entry per CDR3 protein, called by TCRdb with MiXCR from the 5' RACE reads. The table lists under 500,000 distinct CDR3 sequences, around 19% of them singletons. Sample: PBMCs, taken before the yellow fever booster vaccination. These receptors were taken from a man aged 18 to 30 who received the YFV17D yellow fever vaccine. Both conserved end residues are part of each CDR3. The order of the fields is D gene, V gene, clone size, J gene, CDR3 DNA, CDR3 protein. D genes are given only for firm matches. Rows may omit the clone size; those that give it use once, few, many or a size class.

>.|TRBV2|.|TRBJ2-1
TGTGCCAGCAGTGAAGCGCTGGGATCCTTCCACGGCAATGAGCAGTTCTTC
CASSEALGSFHGNEQFF
>.|TRBV27|few|TRBJ2-3
TGTGCCAGCACTATTTCTAGCACAGATACGCAGTATTTT
CASTISSTDTQYF
>TRBD1|TRBV20-1|few|TRBJ1-1
TGCAGTGCTACCAAACAGGGGAGGGTTTGGGCTGAAGCTTTCTTT
CSATKQGRVWAEAFF
>.|TRBV23-1|.|TRBJ2-1
TGCGCCAGCAGTCACCGGGCAAGGGAGCAGTTCTTC
CASSHRAREQFF
>.|TRBV12-3/TRBV12-4|once|TRBJ2-5
TGTGCCAGCTACCTTTCAGGGAGGATACAAGAGACCCAGTACTTC
CASYLSGRIQETQYF
>TRBD1|TRBV6-6|few|TRBJ1-6
TGTGCCAGCAGGGACCAGGGGGGGCTACATTCACCCCTCCACTTT
CASRDQGGLHSPLHF
>.|TRBV5-1|few|TRBJ1-1
TGCGCCAGCAGCTTGGAGACTGGGGTGAACACTGAAGCTTTCTTT
CASSLETGVNTEAFF
>.|TRBV29-1|few|TRBJ1-1
TGCAGCGTTTACCAACGGCATAACACTGAAGCTTTCTTT
CSVYQRHNTEAFF
>.|TRBV4-1|many|TRBJ2-2
TGCGCCAGCAGCCCCCTCGACACCTTGAACACCGGGGAGCTGTTTTTT
CASSPLDTLNTGELFF
>TRBD1|TRBV20-1|few|TRBJ1-3
TGCAGTGCTACCCACAGGGGGCCTGGAAACACCATATATTTT
CSATHRGPGNTIYF
>.|TRBV29-1|.|TRBJ1-1
TGCAGCGTTCCAACTCCCGGGGCCGGGAACACTGAAGCTTTCTTT
CSVPTPGAGNTEAFF
>.|TRBV6-6|few|TRBJ2-2
TGTGCCAGCAGTTACTCGAAGAAGGACCCACACACCGGGGAGCTGTTTTTT
CASSYSKKDPHTGELFF
>TRBD2|TRBV11-2|.|TRBJ2-5
TGTGCCAGCAGCTTAGATCCCGCTAGCGGGGGAGGATTAGAGACCCAGTACTTC
CASSLDPASGGGLETQYF
>.|TRBV10-3|.|TRBJ1-5
TGTGCCATCAGTGCAGGGGCGGTGAGTCAGCCCCAGCATTTT
CAISAGAVSQPQHF
>.|TRBV7-9|few|TRBJ2-3
TGTGCCAGCAGCTTAGCTGAGGCTTCCACGCAGTATTTT
CASSLAEASTQYF
>.|TRBV9|few|TRBJ1-2
TGTGCCAGCAGCGTAGGGAAGAACCGATATGGCTACACCTTC
CASSVGKNRYGYTF
>.|TRBV5-1|few|TRBJ2-1
TGCGCCAGCAGCTTGGGACTACTGGGGGGATACAATGAGCAGTTCTTC
CASSLGLLGGYNEQFF
>.|TRBV6-1|few|TRBJ2-4
TGTGCCAGCAGTGGACAGTCATGGGGCAAAAACATTCAGTACTTC
CASSGQSWGKNIQYF
>.|TRBV11-2|.|TRBJ2-7
TGTGCCAGCAGCTCCTGGGATCGGGACGAGCAGTACTTC
CASSSWDRDEQYF
>.|TRBV11-2|few|TRBJ1-2
TGTGCCAGCACCACCCCCGGGACGGCTTATGGCTACACCTTC
CASTTPGTAYGYTF